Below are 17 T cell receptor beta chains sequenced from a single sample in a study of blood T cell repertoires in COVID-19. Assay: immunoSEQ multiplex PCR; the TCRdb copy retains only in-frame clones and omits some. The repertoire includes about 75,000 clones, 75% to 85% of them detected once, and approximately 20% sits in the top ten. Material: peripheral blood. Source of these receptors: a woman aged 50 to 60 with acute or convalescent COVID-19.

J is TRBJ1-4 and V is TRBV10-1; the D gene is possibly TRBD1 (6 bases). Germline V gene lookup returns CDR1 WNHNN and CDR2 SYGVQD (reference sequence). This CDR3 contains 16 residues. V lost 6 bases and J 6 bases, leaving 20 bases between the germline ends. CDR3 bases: TGCGCCAGCAGAGATCGAACAGGGCCCTGGGATGAAAAACTGTTTTTT. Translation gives CASRDRTGPWDEKLFF.

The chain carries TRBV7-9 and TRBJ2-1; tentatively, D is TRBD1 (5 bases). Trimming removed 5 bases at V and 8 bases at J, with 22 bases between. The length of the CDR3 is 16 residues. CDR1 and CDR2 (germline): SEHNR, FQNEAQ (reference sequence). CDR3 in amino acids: CASSPISGAPWDEQFF. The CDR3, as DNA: TGTGCCAGCAGCCCTATCAGTGGGGCTCCCTGGGATGAGCAGTTCTTC.

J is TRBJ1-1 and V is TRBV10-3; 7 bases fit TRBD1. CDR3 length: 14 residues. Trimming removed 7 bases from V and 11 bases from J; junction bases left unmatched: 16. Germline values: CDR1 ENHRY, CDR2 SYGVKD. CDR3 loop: CAINQGERAALAFF. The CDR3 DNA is TGTGCCATCAACCAGGGGGAGCGGGCCGCGTTGGCTTTCTTT.

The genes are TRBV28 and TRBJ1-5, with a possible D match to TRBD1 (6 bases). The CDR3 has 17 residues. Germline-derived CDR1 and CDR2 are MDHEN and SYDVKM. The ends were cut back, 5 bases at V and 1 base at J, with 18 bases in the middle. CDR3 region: CASSPPNRVRSNQPQHF. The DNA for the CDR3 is TGTGCCAGCAGTCCCCCCAACAGGGTAAGGAGCAATCAGCCCCAGCATTTT.

The CDR3 loop is CASSQDGAGGGELFF. DNA of the CDR3: TGTGCCAGCAGCCAAGACGGAGCGGGGGGCGGGGAGCTGTTTTTT. The chain couples TRBV4-2 to TRBJ2-2; 9 positions match TRBD2. This CDR3 is built from 15 residues. Germline trimming cut 0 bases from V and 7 bases from J; bases unmatched to any gene: 3. The germline V gene has CDR1 LGHNA and CDR2 YNFKEQ.

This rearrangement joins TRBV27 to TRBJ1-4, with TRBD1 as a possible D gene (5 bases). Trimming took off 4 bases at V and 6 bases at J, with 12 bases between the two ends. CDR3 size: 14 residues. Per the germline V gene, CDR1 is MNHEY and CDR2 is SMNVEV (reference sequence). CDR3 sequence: CASSSRQGYEKLFF. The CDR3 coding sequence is TGTGCCAGCAGTTCCCGGCAGGGCTATGAAAAACTGTTTTTT.

CDR3 DNA sequence: TGTGCCAGCTCACCCCGAGGGAAGGCGGGCGAGCAGTACTTC. Protein sequence: CASSPRGKAGEQYF. This sequence joins TRBV18 and TRBJ2-7, with D maybe TRBD2 (5 bases). This CDR3 region has 14 residues. The ends were cut back, 3 bases at V and 6 bases at J, with 15 bases in the middle. The germline CDR1 and CDR2 sequences are KGHSH and LQKENI.

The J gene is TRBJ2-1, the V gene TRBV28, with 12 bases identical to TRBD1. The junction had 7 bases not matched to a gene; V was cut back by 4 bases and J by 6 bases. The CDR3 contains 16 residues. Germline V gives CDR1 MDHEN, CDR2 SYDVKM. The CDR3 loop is CASSSLRDRGLNEQFF. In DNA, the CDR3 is TGTGCCAGCAGTTCTCTCCGGGACAGGGGGCTCAATGAGCAGTTCTTC. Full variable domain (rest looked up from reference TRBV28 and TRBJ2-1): DVKVTQSSRYLVKRTGEKVFLECVQDMDHENMFWYRQDPGLGLRLIYFSYDVKMKEKGDIPEGYSVSREKKERFSLILESASTNQTSMYLCASSSLRDRGLNEQFFGPGTRLTVL.

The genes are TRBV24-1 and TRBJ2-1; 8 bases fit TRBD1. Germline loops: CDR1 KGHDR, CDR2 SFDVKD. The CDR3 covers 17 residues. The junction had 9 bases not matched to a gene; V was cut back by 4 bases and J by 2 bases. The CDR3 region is CATSDPGTGGAYNEQFF. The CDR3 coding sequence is TGTGCCACCAGTGACCCCGGGACAGGAGGAGCCTACAATGAGCAGTTCTTC.

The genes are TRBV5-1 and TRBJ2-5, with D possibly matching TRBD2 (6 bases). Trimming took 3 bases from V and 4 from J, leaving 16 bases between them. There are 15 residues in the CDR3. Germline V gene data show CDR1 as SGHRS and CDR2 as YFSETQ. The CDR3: CASSYGTPQGETQYF. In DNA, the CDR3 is TGCGCCAGCAGCTATGGGACTCCCCAAGGAGAGACCCAGTACTTC.

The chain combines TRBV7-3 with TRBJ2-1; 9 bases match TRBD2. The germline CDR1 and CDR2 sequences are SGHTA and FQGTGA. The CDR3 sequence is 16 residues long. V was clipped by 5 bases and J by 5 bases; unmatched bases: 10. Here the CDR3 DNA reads TGTGCCAGCAGCCCTCTCGGGGCGGGGGGGAACAATGAGCAGTTCTTC. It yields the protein CASSPLGAGGNNEQFF.

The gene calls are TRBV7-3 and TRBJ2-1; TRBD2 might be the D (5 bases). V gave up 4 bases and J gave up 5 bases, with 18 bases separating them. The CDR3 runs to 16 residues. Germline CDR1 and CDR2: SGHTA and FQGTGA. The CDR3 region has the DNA TGTGCCAGCAGCTCACCCAGGACTGCGGTCAACAATGAGCAGTTCTTC. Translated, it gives CASSSPRTAVNNEQFF.

The CDR3 region has the DNA TGTGCCAGCAGCCCCCATCTCCCTGGGCTCAGCGGGAAGACCGGGGAGCTGTTTTTT. Protein product: CASSPHLPGLSGKTGELFF. The chain employs TRBV7-3 and TRBJ2-2; TRBD2 matches at 7 bases. The CDR3 runs to 19 residues. Germline trimming cut 5 bases from V and 5 bases from J; bases unmatched to any gene: 20. Germline CDR1 and CDR2: SGHTA and FQGTGA.

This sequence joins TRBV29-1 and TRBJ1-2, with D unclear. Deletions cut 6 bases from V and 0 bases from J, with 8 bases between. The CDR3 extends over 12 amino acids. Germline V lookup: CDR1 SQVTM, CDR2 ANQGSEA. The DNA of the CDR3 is TGCAGCGTAATGCCAGCTAACTATGGCTACACCTTC. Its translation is CSVMPANYGYTF. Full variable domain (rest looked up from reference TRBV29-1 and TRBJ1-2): SAVISQKPSRDICQRGTSLTIQCQVDSQVTMMFWYRQQPGQSLTLIATANQGSEATYESGFVIDKFPISRPNLTFSTLTVSNMSPEDSSIYLCSVMPANYGYTFGSGTRLTVV.

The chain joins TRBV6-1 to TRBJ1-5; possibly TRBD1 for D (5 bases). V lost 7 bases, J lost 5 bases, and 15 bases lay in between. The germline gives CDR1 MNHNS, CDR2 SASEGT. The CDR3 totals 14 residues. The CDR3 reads CASTLGGFHQPQHF. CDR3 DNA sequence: TGTGCCAGCACCCTGGGGGGGTTCCATCAGCCCCAGCATTTT.

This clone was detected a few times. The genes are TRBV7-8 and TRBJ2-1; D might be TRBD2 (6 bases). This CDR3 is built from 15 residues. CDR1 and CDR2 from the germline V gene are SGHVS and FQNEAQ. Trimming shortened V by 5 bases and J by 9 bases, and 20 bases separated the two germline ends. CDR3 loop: CASSPPSGDKGEQFF. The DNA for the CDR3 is TGTGCCAGCAGCCCCCCTTCGGGAGATAAGGGTGAGCAGTTCTTC.

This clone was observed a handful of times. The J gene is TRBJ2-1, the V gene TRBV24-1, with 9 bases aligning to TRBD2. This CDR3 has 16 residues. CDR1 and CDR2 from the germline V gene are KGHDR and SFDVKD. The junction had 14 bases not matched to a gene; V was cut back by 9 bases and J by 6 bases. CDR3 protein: CATAFSGRASGNEQFF. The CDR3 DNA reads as TGTGCCACCGCTTTTAGCGGGAGAGCCAGCGGCAATGAGCAGTTCTTC.